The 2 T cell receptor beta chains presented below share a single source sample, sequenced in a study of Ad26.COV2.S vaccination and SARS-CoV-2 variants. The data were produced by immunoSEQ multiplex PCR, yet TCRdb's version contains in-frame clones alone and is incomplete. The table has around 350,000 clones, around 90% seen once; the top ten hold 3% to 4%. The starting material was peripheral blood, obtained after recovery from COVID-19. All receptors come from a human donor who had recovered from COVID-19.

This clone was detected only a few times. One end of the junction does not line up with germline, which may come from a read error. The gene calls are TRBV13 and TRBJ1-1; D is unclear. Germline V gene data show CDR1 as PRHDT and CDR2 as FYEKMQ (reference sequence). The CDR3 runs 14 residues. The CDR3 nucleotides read TGTGCCAGCAGGTTAGGACCGGGCAGGACTGAAGCTTTCTTT. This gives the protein CASRLGPGRTEAFF.

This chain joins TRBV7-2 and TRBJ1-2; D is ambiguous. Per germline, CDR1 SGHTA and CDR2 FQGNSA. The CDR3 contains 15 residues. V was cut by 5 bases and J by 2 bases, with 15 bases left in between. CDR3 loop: CASSLRVGTNYGYTF. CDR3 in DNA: TGTGCCAGCAGCCTACGTGTTGGCACCAACTATGGCTACACCTTC.